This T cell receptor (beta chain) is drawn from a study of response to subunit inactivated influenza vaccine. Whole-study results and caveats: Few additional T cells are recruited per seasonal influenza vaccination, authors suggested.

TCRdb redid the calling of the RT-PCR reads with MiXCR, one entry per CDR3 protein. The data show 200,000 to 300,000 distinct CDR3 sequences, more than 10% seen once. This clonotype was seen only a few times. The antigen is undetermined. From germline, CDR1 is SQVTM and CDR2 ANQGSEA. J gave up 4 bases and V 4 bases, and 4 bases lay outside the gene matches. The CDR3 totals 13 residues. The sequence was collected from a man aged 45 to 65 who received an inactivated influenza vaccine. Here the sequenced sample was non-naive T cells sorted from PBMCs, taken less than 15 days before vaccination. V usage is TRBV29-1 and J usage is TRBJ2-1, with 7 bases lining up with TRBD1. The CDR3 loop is CSVGDRRYNEQFF. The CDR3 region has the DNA TGCAGCGTTGGGGACAGAAGATACAATGAGCAGTTCTTC.